This TCR beta chain was identified during a study of T-cell memory formation after mild COVID-19. Germline assignment: CDR1 SGHKS and CDR2 YYEKEE (reference sequence). CDR3 length: 16 amino acids. Between the trimmed V and J ends, which lost 0 bases and 0 bases, there was a span of 9 bases. One entry per CDR3 protein results from TCRdb running MiXCR on the 5' RACE reads. The sample has roughly 170,000 distinct CDR3 sequences, about 18% seen once. The chain carries TRBV5-5 and TRBJ2-2; the D gene is possibly TRBD2 (5 bases). Sample: PBMCs or a T cell subset sorted from them (not recorded which). This receptor was obtained from a man aged 18 to 35 who had mild COVID-19 (a few samples of this study predate the infection). Cell type and time point are not known. The CDR3 reads CASSLGRTSNTGELFF. The CDR3 nucleotides read TGTGCCAGCAGCTTGGGAAGGACTTCGAACACCGGGGAGCTGTTTTTT.